This T cell receptor beta chain emerged from a study of CXCR3-negative and CXCR3-positive naive CD8 T cells. UMI-labeled 5' RACE yielded the TRB cDNA libraries. From its re-call of the 5' RACE reads, TCRdb lists each CDR3 protein once, without DNA. The sample's table shows 100,000 to 150,000 distinct CDR3 sequences. Study results and limitations: For memory CD8+ cells diversity was much lower, but both naive subsets had comparably high diversity.

With respect to this clonotype: The antigen is undetermined.

Germline lookup yields CDR1 SGHAT and CDR2 FQNNGV. The CDR3 has 16 amino acids. The sequence derives from a human donor in good health. Some clones in this sample may be carry-over from other donors' samples. The rearrangement joins TRBV11-2 to TRBJ1-1. The sample consisted of naive CXCR3- CD8+ T cells from blood. The subset was: CD45RO-CCR7+CD27+CD95- naive CD8+ T cells lacking CXCR3 (TNR3-). CDR3 sequence reads: CASSPAVISMNTEAFF.